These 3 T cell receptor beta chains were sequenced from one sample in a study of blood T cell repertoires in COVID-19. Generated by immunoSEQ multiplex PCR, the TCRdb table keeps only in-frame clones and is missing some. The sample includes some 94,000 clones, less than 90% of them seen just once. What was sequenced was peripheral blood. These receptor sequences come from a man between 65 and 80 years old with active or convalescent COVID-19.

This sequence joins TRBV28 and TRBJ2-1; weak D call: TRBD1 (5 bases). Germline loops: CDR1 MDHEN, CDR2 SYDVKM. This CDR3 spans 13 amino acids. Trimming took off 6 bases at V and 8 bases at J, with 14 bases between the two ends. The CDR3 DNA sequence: TGTGCCAGCAGCCTCCCCACAGGAGATGAGCAGTTCTTC. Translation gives CASSLPTGDEQFF. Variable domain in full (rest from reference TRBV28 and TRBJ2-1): DVKVTQSSRYLVKRTGEKVFLECVQDMDHENMFWYRQDPGLGLRLIYFSYDVKMKEKGDIPEGYSVSREKKERFSLILESASTNQTSMYLCASSLPTGDEQFFGPGTRLTVL.

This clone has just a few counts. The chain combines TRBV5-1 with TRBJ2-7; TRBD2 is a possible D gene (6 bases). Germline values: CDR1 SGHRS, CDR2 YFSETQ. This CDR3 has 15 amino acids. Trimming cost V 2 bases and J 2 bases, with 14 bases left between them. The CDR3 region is CASSFTGEAAYEQYF. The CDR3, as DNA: TGCGCCAGCAGCTTTACGGGGGAAGCCGCCTACGAGCAGTACTTC.

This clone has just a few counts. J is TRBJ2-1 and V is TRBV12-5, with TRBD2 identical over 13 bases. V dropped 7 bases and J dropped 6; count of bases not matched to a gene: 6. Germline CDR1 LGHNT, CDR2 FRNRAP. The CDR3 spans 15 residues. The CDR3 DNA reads TGTGCTAGTGCCGGCAGACTAGCGGGGGGCAATGAGCAGTTCTTC. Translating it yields CASAGRLAGGNEQFF.